Each of the 10 T cell receptor beta chains below was sequenced from the same sample in a study of tumor-infiltrating lymphocytes in localized non-small cell lung cancer. The repertoire was sequenced with immunoSEQ multiplex PCR; TCRdb's copy has only in-frame clones and lacks some. This sample carries approximately 9,900 clones, 60% to 80% of them seen once, and the ten largest clones take about 20%. Sequenced input: lung tumor tissue. The source of these receptors is a human donor with non-small cell lung cancer.

This clone occurred a few times. The gene calls are TRBV6-1 and TRBJ1-2; TRBD1 matches 11 bases. This CDR3 has 16 residues. J gave up 7 bases and V 0 bases, and 7 bases lay outside the gene matches. Germline loops: CDR1 MNHNS, CDR2 SASEGT. CDR3 loop: CASSEATGQGAGGYTF. The DNA of the CDR3 is TGTGCCAGCAGTGAAGCGACAGGACAGGGGGCAGGTGGCTACACCTTC.

This rearrangement joins TRBV6-4 to TRBJ1-5; 10 positions match TRBD1. Germline-derived CDR1 and CDR2 are MRHNA and SNTAGT. With 2 bases clipped from V and 1 base from J, the junction kept 20 bases outside the gene matches. The CDR3 extends over 22 amino acids. DNA for the CDR3: TGTGCCAGCAGTGACGATCGGGACAGGGGACGAATATGGGTGAGAAGCAATCAGCCCCAGCATTTT. Amino acids: CASSDDRDRGRIWVRSNQPQHF.

This CDR3 is CASSYSAVTGANVLTF. The CDR3 DNA follows: TGTGCCAGCAGTTACTCGGCTGTCACTGGGGCCAACGTCCTGACTTTC. The chain links TRBV6-5 to TRBJ2-6; D unresolved. V lost 0 bases and J lost 2, with 8 bases in between. Per the germline V gene, CDR1 is MNHEY and CDR2 is SVGAGI. This CDR3 spans 16 amino acids.

The CDR3 reads CASSYSAASATEAFF. Here the CDR3 DNA reads TGTGCCAGCAGTTACTCTGCGGCATCGGCGACTGAAGCTTTCTTT. The chain is built from TRBV6-5 and TRBJ1-1; D not certain. V lost 0 bases and J lost 5, with 13 bases in between. In germline, CDR1 is MNHEY, CDR2 SVGAGI. The CDR3 sequence is 15 residues long.

By sample share, this clone is medium-sized. The chain has TRBV18 and TRBJ1-1; no definite D call. The V end lost 2 bases, the J end lost 3 bases, and 7 bases lay between the germline ends. Germline V gene lookup returns CDR1 KGHSH and CDR2 LQKENI. The length of the CDR3 is 13 residues. The CDR3 here is CASSPSVDTEAFF. The CDR3 bases are TGTGCCAGCTCACCATCGGTGGACACTGAAGCTTTCTTT.

The gene calls are TRBV5-5 and TRBJ1-2; the match to TRBD1 covers 7 bases. Germline trimming cut 4 bases from V and 8 bases from J; bases unmatched to any gene: 17. CDR3 size: 16 residues. The V gene's germline CDR1 is SGHKS and CDR2 YYEKEE (reference sequence). The CDR3 sequence: CASSSYYRGEYGGYTF. The DNA of the CDR3 is TGTGCCAGCAGCAGTTATTACAGGGGAGAATACGGCGGCTACACCTTC. Full variable domain (rest looked up from reference TRBV5-5 and TRBJ1-2): DAGVTQSPTHLIKTRGQQVTLRCSPISGHKSVSWYQQVLGQGPQFIFQYYEKEERGRGNFPDRFSARQFPNYSSELNVNALLLGDSALYLCASSSYYRGEYGGYTFGSGTRLTVV.

V gene TRBV6-6 combines with J gene TRBJ2-1; 12 bases map to TRBD2. CDR3 length: 15 amino acids. Germline CDR1 and CDR2: MNHNY and SVGAGI (reference sequence). V was clipped by 4 bases and J by 7 bases; unmatched bases: 5. CDR3 in amino acids: CASSFLLAGGNEQFF. The CDR3, as DNA: TGTGCCAGCAGTTTCCTCCTAGCGGGGGGGAATGAGCAGTTCTTC.

The CDR3 here is CASSFTGGGTEAFF. The CDR3 region has the DNA TGTGCCAGCAGTTTCACAGGAGGTGGGACTGAAGCTTTCTTT. The genes are TRBV28 and TRBJ1-1, with a tentative D call TRBD1 (5 bases). V lost 3 bases and J lost 5, with 13 bases in between. CDR3 length: 14 amino acids. CDR1 and CDR2 (germline): MDHEN, SYDVKM. Drawing the rest from reference TRBV28 and TRBJ1-1, the complete variable domain is DVKVTQSSRYLVKRTGEKVFLECVQDMDHENMFWYRQDPGLGLRLIYFSYDVKMKEKGDIPEGYSVSREKKERFSLILESASTNQTSMYLCASSFTGGGTEAFFGQGTRLTVV.

The rearrangement joins TRBV11-3 to TRBJ2-7; possible D gene TRBD2, 5 bases. V was trimmed by 4 bases and J by 3 bases, leaving 13 bases between them. CDR3 size: 14 residues. Germline values: CDR1 SGHNT, CDR2 YENEEA. The CDR3 spells CASSSLGDYYEQYF. CDR3 nucleotides: TGTGCCAGCAGCTCCCTCGGGGATTACTACGAGCAGTACTTC.

The sample holds one count of this clone. The chain recombines TRBV5-6 with TRBJ1-6; D remains ambiguous. V lost 3 bases to trimming and J lost 10 bases, with 8 bases between them. The CDR3 extends over 12 amino acids. Germline CDR1 reads SGHDT; CDR2 reads YYEEEE. In nucleotides, the CDR3 is TGTGCCAGCAGCTGGATGCGGTCACCCCTCCACTTT. Translated: CASSWMRSPLHF.